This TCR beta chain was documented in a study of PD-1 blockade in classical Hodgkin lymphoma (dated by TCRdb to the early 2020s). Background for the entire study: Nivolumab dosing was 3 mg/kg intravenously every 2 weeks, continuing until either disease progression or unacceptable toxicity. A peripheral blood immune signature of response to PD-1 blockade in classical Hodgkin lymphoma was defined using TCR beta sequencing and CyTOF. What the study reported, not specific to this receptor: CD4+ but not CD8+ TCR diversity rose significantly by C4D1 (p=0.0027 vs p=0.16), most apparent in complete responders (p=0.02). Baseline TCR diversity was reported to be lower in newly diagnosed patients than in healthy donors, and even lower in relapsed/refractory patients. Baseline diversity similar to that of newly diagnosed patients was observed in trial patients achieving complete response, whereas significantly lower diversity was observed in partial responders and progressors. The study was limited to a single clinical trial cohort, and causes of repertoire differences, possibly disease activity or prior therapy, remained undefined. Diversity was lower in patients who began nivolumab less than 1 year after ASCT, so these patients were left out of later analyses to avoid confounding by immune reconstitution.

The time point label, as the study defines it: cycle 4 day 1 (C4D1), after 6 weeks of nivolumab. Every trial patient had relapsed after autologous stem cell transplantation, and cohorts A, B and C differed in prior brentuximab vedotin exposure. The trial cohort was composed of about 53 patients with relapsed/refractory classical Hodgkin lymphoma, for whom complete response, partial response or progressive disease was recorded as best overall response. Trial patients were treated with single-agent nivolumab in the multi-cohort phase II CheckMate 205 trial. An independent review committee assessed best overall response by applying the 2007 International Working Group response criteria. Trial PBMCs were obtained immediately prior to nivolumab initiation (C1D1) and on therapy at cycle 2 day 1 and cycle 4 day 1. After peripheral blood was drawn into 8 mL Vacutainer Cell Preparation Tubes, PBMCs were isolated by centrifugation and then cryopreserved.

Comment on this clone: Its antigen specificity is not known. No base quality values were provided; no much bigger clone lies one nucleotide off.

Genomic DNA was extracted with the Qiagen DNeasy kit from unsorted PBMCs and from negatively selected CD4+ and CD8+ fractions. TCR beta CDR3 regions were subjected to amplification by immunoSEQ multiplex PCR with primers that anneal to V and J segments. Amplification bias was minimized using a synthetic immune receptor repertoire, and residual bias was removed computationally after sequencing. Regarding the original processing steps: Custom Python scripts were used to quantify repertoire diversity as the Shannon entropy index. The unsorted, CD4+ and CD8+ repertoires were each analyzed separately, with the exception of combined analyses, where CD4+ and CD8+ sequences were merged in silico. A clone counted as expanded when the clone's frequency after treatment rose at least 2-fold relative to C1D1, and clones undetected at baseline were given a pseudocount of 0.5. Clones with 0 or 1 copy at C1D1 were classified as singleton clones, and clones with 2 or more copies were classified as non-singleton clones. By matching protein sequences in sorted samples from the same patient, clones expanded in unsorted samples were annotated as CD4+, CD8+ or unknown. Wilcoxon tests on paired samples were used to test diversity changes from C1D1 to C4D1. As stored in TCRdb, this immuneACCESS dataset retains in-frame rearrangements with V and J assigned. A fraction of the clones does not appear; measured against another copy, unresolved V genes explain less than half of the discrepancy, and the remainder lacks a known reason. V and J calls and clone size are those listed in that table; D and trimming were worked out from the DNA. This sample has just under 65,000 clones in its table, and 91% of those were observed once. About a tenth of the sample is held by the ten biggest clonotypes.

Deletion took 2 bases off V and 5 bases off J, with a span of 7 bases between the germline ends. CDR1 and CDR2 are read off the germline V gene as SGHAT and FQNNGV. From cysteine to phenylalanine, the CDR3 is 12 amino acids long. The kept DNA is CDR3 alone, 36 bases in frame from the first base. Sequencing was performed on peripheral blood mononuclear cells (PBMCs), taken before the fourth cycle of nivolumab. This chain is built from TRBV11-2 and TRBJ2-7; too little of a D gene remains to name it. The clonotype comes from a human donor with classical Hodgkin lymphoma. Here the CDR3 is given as CASSLYGNEQYF. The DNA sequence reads TGTGCCAGCAGCTTATATGGGAACGAGCAGTACTTC.